This T cell receptor beta chain was found in a study of shared clonotypes between healthy human individuals (TCRdb year 2020). About the full investigation: Two women and three men aged 18 to 49 years were included in the cohort. Libraries were prepared and TCR repertoires were sequenced by different laboratories using diverse techniques, in order to increase sequencing depth and limit assay-specific biases. Each donor's leukapheresis produced roughly between roughly 0.9 and 9 billion PBMCs. For each donor, CD4 naive and CD4 memory were each run on three plates, CD8 naive on two plates, and CD8 memory on one plate. To estimate repertoire size and how much clonotypes are shared between individuals, the study performed deep sequencing of blood TCR repertoires from about five healthy adults.

The germline V gene (reference sequence) specifies SEHNR as CDR1 and FQNEAQ as CDR2. The V and J ends are trimmed by 1 base and 2 bases, leaving 15 bases between them. The CDR3 runs 16 residues from the cysteine to the phenylalanine. This entry keeps only the CDR3 DNA: 48 bases, framed from base 1. Paper-wide results and their limitations: Pairwise subsampling indicated that sequencing depth was expected to affect the degree of clonotype sharing among donors. Sampling was restricted to blood, and TCR repertoires in tissues likely differ from the TCR repertoires found in blood. Compared with non-shared clonotypes, clonotypes shared by all four sorted-subset donors had higher generation probabilities. The genetic and exposure-history diversity represented was limited by the small number of donors. Estimated clonotype richness was generally larger for naive than for memory subsets. Even with the large sequencing depth, rarefaction of the sorted-subset datasets indicated that sequencing was incomplete. About 5% of naive CD4, 3.5% of naive CD8, around 2.3% of memory CD4, and around 0.4% of memory CD8 clonotypes were shared across a few donors.

Using the deep immunoSEQ assay, TCR CDR3 regions were amplified from genomic DNA by multiplex PCR. For each cell subset, the extracted genomic DNA was distributed evenly across all wells of several immunoSEQ 96-well plates, and each plate served as one replicate. For sorted subsets, roughly 200 ng genomic DNA, equal to 30,000 or so T cell genomes, was loaded into each replicate PCR. Purified libraries were measured with a Qubit 3.0 fluorometer, size-checked on a Bioanalyzer 2100, and measured again with the KAPA Library Quantification kit. Every immunoSEQ 96-well plate was sequenced on a separate single-read 150-cycle Illumina NextSeq 550 flow cell. The published analysis was carried out like this. Because only junctional sequences without quality scores were contained in the immunoSEQ output, filtering matching that applied to full-length reads could not be performed. To assign V/J genes and CDR3, sequences were annotated using PyIR, a Python wrapper for IgBLAST v1.9, with IMGT germline references. Reads with weak V/J assignments (E-value above 1e-6), missing CDR3, stop codons, out-of-frame junctions, or ambiguous translated residues were removed. V3J clonotypes were defined by identical inferred V gene, J gene, and CDR3 amino acid sequence. The percentage overlap between two repertoires was calculated by dividing the number of shared unique clonotypes by the size of the smaller repertoire. RTK rarefaction, the Chao1 estimator, and Recon v2.1 estimates of unobserved clonotypes were used to assess repertoire richness. OLGA was used to compute generation probabilities for all TCRbeta clonotypes that the gDNA method yielded from a few donors. TCRdb holds this immuneACCESS table with in-frame rearrangements only. Some clones are missing; in checked studies, unresolved V genes explain under half, and the rest has no known cause. The V and J calls and clone size come from that table; D and trimming were worked out from the DNA. The sample includes about 100,000 clones, with about 66% observed a single time. The ten largest make up approximately 25% of the sample.

Remarks on this clone: There is no known antigen for this receptor. No base quality information exists; no much larger clone differs at one position.

The donors were healthy, HIV-negative adults with no recently reported acute infections or vaccinations. All donors were Caucasian adults living in Nashville, Tennessee, USA. The CD8 memory samples were a combination of magnetically selected CD45RO+ cells and CCR7-negative CD45RA+ effector memory (TemRA) cells. Blood was obtained by leukapheresis, after which PBMCs were separated by Ficoll-Histopaque density gradient centrifugation and cryopreserved in liquid nitrogen vapor phase. Analytical flow cytometry was used to check the purity and quantity of each magnetically sorted T cell population. Each sorted fraction had its genomic DNA isolated and then quantified by UV absorbance on a Nanodrop 2000c.

Sequencing was carried out using memory CD8+ T cells sorted from blood. This specimen's cell subset or site label, per the study, means: CD45RO+ cells pooled with CCR7-negative TemRA cells. The source of this sequence is a woman aged 30 to 39 in good health. Recombination connected TRBV7-9 to TRBJ2-7; possibly the D gene is TRBD1, per 6 matching bases. The DNA is as follows: TGTGCCAGCAGCTTAGACCCGACAGGCAAAACCTACGAGCAGTACTTC. Its protein reads: CASSLDPTGKTYEQYF.